The sequence of this T cell receptor beta chain was determined in a study of long-term antiretroviral therapy in people with HIV. Survey-level resolution applied to immunoSEQ assay v3.0. Data came from immunoSEQ multiplex PCR; TCRdb stores just in-frame clones and leaves some out. The sample shows tens of thousands of clones, around 95% of them seen only once. The J segment lost 0 bases and the V segment lost 5 bases, leaving 4 bases of the junction unmatched. The CDR3 is made up of 15 amino acids. Looked up from germline, CDR1 is SGHAT and CDR2 is FQNNGV. The chain carries TRBV11-2 and TRBJ2-3; 8 nucleotides agree with TRBD2. The starting material was unsorted PBMCs, obtained 5.3 years after starting antiretroviral therapy. The origin of this receptor is a man in his fifties or sixties with HIV. The CDR3 coding sequence is TGTGCCAGCAGCACTAGCGGACCTAGCACAGATACGCAGTATTTT. Translating gives CASSTSGPSTDTQYF.